Presented here are 20 T cell receptor beta chains from one specimen sequenced in a study of cytotoxic CD8 clonotypes in ibrutinib-treated CLL. Sequenced by immunoSEQ multiplex PCR; TCRdb stores in-frame clones only, minus some. Here the sample spans some 130,000 clones, 80% to 95% being singletons. Source: PBMCs, taken after 12 months of ibrutinib treatment. The receptor source for this set is a human donor with chronic lymphocytic leukemia.

CDR3 amino acids: CANGQGASGANVLTF. The DNA for the CDR3 is TGTGCCAACGGACAGGGGGCGTCTGGGGCCAACGTCCTGACTTTC. This chain joins TRBV10-3 and TRBJ2-6; 11 bases map to TRBD1. The germline V gene encodes CDR1 ENHRY and CDR2 SYGVKD. V gave up 10 bases and J gave up 1 base; unmatched junction bases: 3. The CDR3 consists of 15 residues.

The V gene is TRBV7-6, the J gene TRBJ2-3, with TRBD1 identical over 12 bases. V shed 5 bases, J shed 3 bases, and the junction held 12 bases outside the gene matches. CDR1 and CDR2 from the germline V gene are SGHVS and FNYEAQ. This CDR3 spans 18 amino acids. The CDR3 is CASSPGTGGAAGTDTQYF. CDR3 coding DNA: TGTGCCAGCAGCCCCGGGACAGGGGGCGCCGCGGGGACAGATACGCAGTATTTT. Full variable domain (outside the CDR3, taken from reference TRBV7-6 and TRBJ2-3): GAGVSQSPRYKVTKRGQDVALRCDPISGHVSLYWYRQALGQGPEFLTYFNYEAQQDKSGLPNDRFSAERPEGSISTLTIQRTEQRDSAMYRCASSPGTGGAAGTDTQYFGPGTRLTVL.

The chain links TRBV5-4 to TRBJ2-7, with 7 nucleotides matching TRBD2. Germline V lookup: CDR1 SGHNT, CDR2 YYREEE (reference sequence). The J segment lost 0 bases and the V segment lost 4 bases, leaving 7 bases of the junction unmatched. The CDR3 spans 15 residues. CDR3 in DNA: TGTGCCAGCAGCGCGAAGCGGGGAAACTCCTACGAGCAGTACTTC. This codes for CASSAKRGNSYEQYF.

The chain recombines TRBV19 with TRBJ2-7, with 7 bases that match TRBD1. The CDR3 has 18 amino acids. The V and J ends lost 4 bases and 1 base, in that order; junction bases with no gene match: 16. CDR1 and CDR2 (germline): LNHDA, SQIVND (reference sequence). The CDR3 coding sequence is TGTGCCAGTAGTACCACGACCCTCCGGGACAGCCCATCCTACGAGCAGTACTTC. Translating it yields CASSTTTLRDSPSYEQYF.

The V and J genes are TRBV28 and TRBJ2-5; D gene ambiguous. This CDR3 spans 12 amino acids. Trimming cost V 6 bases and J 2 bases, with 7 bases left between them. Germline loops: CDR1 MDHEN, CDR2 SYDVKM. This CDR3 reads CASSDPQETQYF. The CDR3 region has the DNA TGTGCCAGCAGCGACCCTCAAGAGACCCAGTACTTC.

The chain joins TRBV27 to TRBJ1-1, with a tentative D call TRBD1 (6 bases). Trimming pared 1 base from V and 4 bases from J, leaving 10 bases between. The CDR3 consists of 14 residues. Germline assignment: CDR1 MNHEY and CDR2 SMNVEV (reference sequence). The CDR3 sequence: CASSLFGGSTEAFF. CDR3 DNA sequence: TGTGCCAGCAGTTTATTTGGGGGCAGCACTGAAGCTTTCTTT.

The chain has TRBV6-6 and TRBJ1-1; D unresolved. From germline, CDR1 is MNHNY and CDR2 SVGAGI (reference sequence). Trimming removed 5 bases from V and 1 base from J, with 8 bases in between. This CDR3 has 13 residues. The CDR3 nucleotides are TGTGCCAGCAGTCAGAACGAGAACACTGAAGCTTTCTTT. Translated, it gives CASSQNENTEAFF.

This chain connects TRBV20-1 to TRBJ2-5, with 7 bases that match TRBD2. Germline lookup yields CDR1 DFQATT and CDR2 SNEGSKA (reference sequence). After removal of 3 bases from V and 9 bases from J, the junction contained 4 bases not matched to a gene. The CDR3 spans 11 residues. This CDR3 is CSASRGEAQYF. The CDR3 DNA is TGCAGTGCTAGTCGGGGGGAGGCCCAGTACTTC.

The V gene is TRBV30, the J gene TRBJ2-5; 7 nucleotides line up with TRBD1. The CDR3 totals 15 residues. V shed 3 bases, J shed 5 bases, and the junction held 12 bases outside the gene matches. Germline V lookup: CDR1 GTSNPN, CDR2 SVGIG (reference sequence). The CDR3 DNA reads as TGTGCCTGGAGCCCGGGACAGTGGCCGGTGGAGACCCAGTACTTC. Translated: CAWSPGQWPVETQYF.

The chain combines TRBV5-5 with TRBJ1-2; D gene uncertain. Germline CDR1 is SGHKS and CDR2 is YYEKEE (reference sequence). Trimming shortened V by 0 bases and J by 8 bases, and 14 bases separated the two germline ends. The CDR3 has 14 amino acids. CDR3 nucleotides: TGTGCCAGCAGCTTGGGAATGGAGGGAGGAGGCTACACCTTC. It is translated as CASSLGMEGGGYTF.

J is TRBJ2-7 and V is TRBV28; 11 bases fit TRBD2. CDR1 and CDR2 (germline): MDHEN, SYDVKM. This CDR3 has 16 amino acids. J was trimmed by 0 bases and V by 1 base; bases with no gene match: 2. Written as DNA, the CDR3 is TGTGCCAGCAGTTTATTAGCGGGAGGGAGCTCCTACGAGCAGTACTTC. As protein: CASSLLAGGSSYEQYF. Variable domain in full (rest from reference TRBV28 and TRBJ2-7): DVKVTQSSRYLVKRTGEKVFLECVQDMDHENMFWYRQDPGLGLRLIYFSYDVKMKEKGDIPEGYSVSREKKERFSLILESASTNQTSMYLCASSLLAGGSSYEQYFGPGTRLTVT.

V gene TRBV6-5 combines with J gene TRBJ2-2; D might be TRBD1 (5 bases). The V end lost 7 bases, the J end lost 0 bases, and 12 bases lay between the germline ends. Germline CDR1 and CDR2: MNHEY and SVGAGI. The CDR3 consists of 15 residues. The CDR3 sequence: CASNMLGANTGELFF. The CDR3 DNA reads as TGTGCCAGCAATATGTTAGGGGCGAACACCGGGGAGCTGTTTTTT.

This clone was found once. V and J are TRBV4-1 and TRBJ2-5, with 7 bases aligning to TRBD1. The CDR3 length is 14 residues. Germline lookup yields CDR1 MGHRA and CDR2 YSYEKL. Unmatched junction bases numbered 3, after V lost 1 base and J lost 4 bases. The CDR3 sequence: CASSQVRTGETQYF. CDR3 in DNA: TGCGCCAGCAGCCAAGTCCGGACAGGAGAGACCCAGTACTTC.

The chain joins TRBV11-2 to TRBJ2-5; no clear D gene. This CDR3 is 16 amino acids long. The V gene lost 4 bases and the J gene lost 0 bases, with 15 bases spanning the gap. Per the germline V gene, CDR1 is SGHAT and CDR2 is FQNNGV. This CDR3 is CASSSGSIGNQETQYF. The CDR3, as DNA: TGTGCCAGCAGCTCAGGCTCGATAGGGAACCAAGAGACCCAGTACTTC.

The count of this clone is one. The chain links TRBV2 to TRBJ2-5; 7 positions agree with TRBD1. CDR1 and CDR2 (germline): SNHLY, FYNNEI. This CDR3 region has 14 residues. V lost 3 bases, J lost 2 bases, and 3 bases stayed unmatched. The CDR3 loop reads CASSDSDRQETQYF. For the CDR3, the DNA is TGTGCCAGCAGTGATTCGGACAGGCAAGAGACCCAGTACTTC. Full variable domain (outside the CDR3, taken from reference TRBV2 and TRBJ2-5): EPEVTQTPSHQVTQMGQEVILRCVPISNHLYFYWYRQILGQKVEFLVSFYNNEISEKSEIFDDQFSVERPDGSNFTLKIRSTKLEDSAMYFCASSDSDRQETQYFGPGTRLLVL.

This rearrangement joins TRBV28 to TRBJ2-5; D remains ambiguous. CDR3 length equals 13 residues. In germline, CDR1 is MDHEN, CDR2 SYDVKM. V gave up 6 bases and J gave up 5 bases, with 13 bases separating them. Written as DNA, the CDR3 is TGTGCCAGCAGCGACCTAAACGGGGAGACCCAGTACTTC. Residues: CASSDLNGETQYF.

The J gene is TRBJ2-2, the V gene TRBV4-1; 10 positions agree with TRBD1. This CDR3 has 16 residues. V shed 2 bases and J 3 bases; nucleotides not matched to a gene: 3. Germline CDR1 is MGHRA and CDR2 is YSYEKL. CDR3 in DNA: TGCGCCAGCAGCCAAATCGGACAGGGGGACACCGGGGAGCTGTTTTTT. This encodes CASSQIGQGDTGELFF.

The CDR3 here is CASSKYNSGANVLTF. CDR3 sequence (DNA): TGTGCCAGCAGCAAATATAACTCTGGGGCCAACGTCCTGACTTTC. V and J are TRBV21-1 and TRBJ2-6; TRBD2 was called by the table and not checked on the DNA. TRBV21-1 represents a pseudogene. This CDR3 has 15 residues.

The chain carries TRBV10-1 and TRBJ2-2; no firm D call. Germline V lookup: CDR1 WNHNN, CDR2 SYGVQD (reference sequence). V lost 5 bases, J lost 4 bases, and 8 bases lay in between. The CDR3 contains 13 residues. The CDR3 sequence is CASSTGPTGELFF. DNA for the CDR3: TGCGCCAGCAGTACGGGCCCCACCGGGGAGCTGTTTTTT.

The chain carries TRBV13 and TRBJ1-2; 8 bases are shared with TRBD1. The length of the CDR3 is 15 residues. Germline CDR1 reads PRHDT; CDR2 reads FYEKMQ (reference sequence). Unmatched junction bases numbered 9, after V lost 3 bases and J lost 6 bases. CDR3 in amino acids: CASSFGQGWQDGYTF. The DNA of the CDR3 is TGTGCCAGCAGCTTCGGACAGGGATGGCAGGATGGCTACACCTTC. The full variable domain, rest sourced from reference TRBV13 and TRBJ1-2, is AAGVIQSPRHLIKEKRETATLKCYPIPRHDTVYWYQQGPGQDPQFLISFYEKMQSDKGSIPDRFSAQQFSDYHSELNMSSLELGDSALYFCASSFGQGWQDGYTFGSGTRLTVV.